These 5 T cell receptor beta chains originate from one sample sequenced in a study of T cell responses to AZD1222 COVID-19 vaccine. The method was immunoSEQ multiplex PCR; TCRdb's version includes in-frame clones alone and lacks a portion of them. Here the sample spans about 270,000 clones, roughly 93% being singletons. This specimen consisted of peripheral blood, obtained 28 days after the second AZD1222 dose. The receptors were gathered from an adult who received the AZD1222 COVID-19 vaccine.

The chain combines TRBV5-3 with TRBJ2-7, with D perhaps matching TRBD2 (5 bases). TRBV5-3 is an ORF, with its function uncertain. V was pared by 4 bases and J by 6 bases, with 20 bases between. This CDR3 contains 15 residues. CDR3: CARSALLGPSPEQYF. The CDR3 DNA follows: TGTGCCAGAAGCGCCTTACTAGGACCCTCACCCGAGCAGTACTTC.

The chain links TRBV4-2 to TRBJ1-6; tentative D call: TRBD1 (5 bases). Germline V gene sequence: CDR1 LGHNA, CDR2 YNFKEQ. The length of the CDR3 is 15 residues. Trimming stripped 1 base from V and 7 bases from J, with 11 bases between. CDR3 nucleotide sequence: TGTGCCAGCAGCCAAGGTGGGGACTTGAATTCACCCCTCCACTTT. It encodes CASSQGGDLNSPLHF.

CDR3 sequence: CASSESKAFF. CDR3 nucleotide sequence: TGTGCCAGCAGTGAATCAAAAGCTTTCTTT. The chain joins TRBV6-1 to TRBJ1-1, with D unclear. The CDR3 is 10 amino acids. Trimming shortened V by 2 bases and J by 9 bases, and 4 bases separated the two germline ends. CDR1 is MNHNS, CDR2 SASEGT, per germline.

The rearrangement uses TRBV28 and TRBJ1-1, with TRBD1 as a possible D gene (6 bases). CDR1 MDHEN and CDR2 SYDVKM come from the germline V gene. The V end lost 9 bases, the J end lost 5 bases, and 16 bases lay between the germline ends. The CDR3 loop spans 13 amino acids. In DNA, the CDR3 is TGTGCCAGTACCAAGGGGGGAGGGACTGAAGCTTTCTTT. It codes for CASTKGGGTEAFF. The full variable domain, its missing parts supplied by reference TRBV28 and TRBJ1-1, is DVKVTQSSRYLVKRTGEKVFLECVQDMDHENMFWYRQDPGLGLRLIYFSYDVKMKEKGDIPEGYSVSREKKERFSLILESASTNQTSMYLCASTKGGGTEAFFGQGTRLTVV.

The V gene is TRBV12-3 or TRBV12-4, the J gene TRBJ2-7; D is ambiguous. The V end was cut by 3 bases, the J end by 2 bases, with 8 bases between. The CDR3 is 13 residues long. This CDR3 is CASSLGLTYEQYF. The CDR3 DNA is TGTGCCAGCAGTTTGGGCCTAACCTACGAGCAGTACTTC.